These 30 T cell receptor beta chains came from one sample sequenced in a study of spatial heterogeneity in lung cancer. TCRdb reprocessed the 5' RACE reads via MiXCR and lists one record per CDR3 protein. Of approximately 9,000 distinct CDR3 sequences detected, 3.5% to 5.5% appear once; the ten largest clones hold over 25%. The time point here: sample taken at primary tumor resection. The sequencing here drew on PBMCs, taken at surgery. The receptors shown here come from a male donor with early-stage non-small cell lung cancer.

This clonotype was recorded at least ten times. The rearrangement joins TRBV4-2 to TRBJ2-7; unclear D gene. V was cut by 0 bases and J by 4 bases, with 7 bases left in between. The germline V gene encodes CDR1 LGHNA and CDR2 YNFKEQ. The CDR3 spans 13 residues. CDR3 nucleotides: TGTGCCAGCAGCCAAGAATCGTTTTACGAGCAGTACTTC. Amino acids: CASSQESFYEQYF.

In this sample, this clonotype turned up many times. The V call is TRBV9, the J call TRBJ2-5; 9 nucleotides line up with TRBD1. V gave up 4 bases and J gave up 3 bases; unmatched junction bases: 4. The CDR3 length is 14 residues. Germline assignment: CDR1 SGDLS and CDR2 YYNGEE. CDR3 DNA: TGTGCCAGCAGCTCCCGGACAGGGGAAGAGACCCAGTACTTC. The encoded protein is CASSSRTGEETQYF.

This clonotype was seen only a few times. This chain links TRBV7-9 with TRBJ1-2; possible D gene TRBD1, 6 bases. Germline assignment: CDR1 SEHNR and CDR2 FQNEAQ (reference sequence). This CDR3 spans 14 amino acids. V lost 2 bases, J lost 7 bases, and 14 bases lay in between. This CDR3 is CASSLFSGGGGYTF. DNA for the CDR3: TGTGCCAGCAGCTTATTTAGCGGGGGCGGTGGCTACACCTTC.

CDR3 DNA: TGTGCCAGTAGTATAAGAAAACTAGCGGGGTCGGATACGCAGTATTTT. Translating it yields CASSIRKLAGSDTQYF. This rearrangement joins TRBV19 to TRBJ2-3; 10 nucleotides line up with TRBD2. V lost 2 bases to trimming and J lost 6 bases; unmatched junction nucleotides: 8. Germline CDR1 LNHDA, CDR2 SQIVND (reference sequence). The CDR3 spans 16 residues.

This clonotype has a handful of counts. This rearrangement joins TRBV13 to TRBJ1-2, with 9 bases lining up with TRBD1. Germline CDR1 PRHDT, CDR2 FYEKMQ (reference sequence). With V trimmed by 5 bases and J by 7 bases, 8 bases remained unmatched. CDR3 length equals 14 residues. The DNA of the CDR3 is TGTGCCAGCAGCCTCCGGGACAGGGATTCTGGCTACACCTTC. Its protein product is CASSLRDRDSGYTF.

The sample holds a few counts of this clonotype. This chain uses TRBV3-1 with TRBJ2-7; no reliable D call. V was shortened by 4 bases and J by 7 bases, with 14 bases between the two germline ends. Germline CDR1 and CDR2: LGHDT and YNNKEL (reference sequence). The CDR3 totals 13 residues. The CDR3, as DNA: TGTGCCAGCAGCCGCCGGTCCGGTTGGGAGCAGTACGTC. This codes for CASSRRSGWEQYV.

This clonotype rates as medium-sized (0.01 to 0.1%). J is TRBJ1-5 and V is TRBV5-1; D is unclear. Trimming removed 0 bases from V and 4 bases from J, with 5 bases in between. The CDR3 covers 13 residues. Per the germline V gene, CDR1 is SGHRS and CDR2 is YFSETQ. CDR3 in amino acids: CASSLGANQPQHF. The DNA for the CDR3 is TGCGCCAGCAGCTTGGGTGCAAATCAGCCCCAGCATTTT.

By sample share, this clonotype is medium-sized. The chain is built from TRBV11-1 and TRBJ2-1, with 10 nucleotides matching TRBD2. Germline CDR1 SGHAT, CDR2 FQDESV (reference sequence). The junction had 4 bases not matched to a gene; V was cut back by 2 bases and J by 9 bases. CDR3 length equals 14 residues. The CDR3 reads CASSLSGGAGEQFF. The CDR3 nucleotides are TGTGCCAGCAGCTTAAGCGGGGGGGCCGGTGAGCAGTTCTTC.

This clonotype was observed at least ten times. J is TRBJ2-1 and V is TRBV20-1, with 11 bases lining up with TRBD2. CDR3 length: 14 residues. The ends lost 5 bases at V and 3 bases at J; junction bases unmatched: 3. The germline gives CDR1 DFQATT, CDR2 SNEGSKA (reference sequence). DNA of the CDR3: TGCAGTGCTGCGACTAGCGGGGACTACAATGAGCAGTTCTTC. It translates to CSAATSGDYNEQFF.

Sample share makes this clonotype medium-sized. The gene calls are TRBV29-1 and TRBJ1-1, with a tentative D call TRBD1 (6 bases). Trimming pared 3 bases from V and 6 bases from J, leaving 11 bases between. CDR1 is SQVTM, CDR2 ANQGSEA, per germline. This CDR3 spans 12 amino acids. The CDR3 is CSVELGASEAFF. The CDR3 coding sequence is TGCAGCGTTGAGCTGGGGGCTTCTGAAGCTTTCTTT.

This clonotype was seen more than once but under ten times. The gene calls are TRBV6-2 or TRBV6-3 and TRBJ2-3; 14 bases align to TRBD2. Germline values: CDR1 MNHEY, CDR2 SVGEGT. J lost 2 bases, V lost 6 bases, and 7 bases had no gene match. The CDR3 is 17 residues long. The CDR3 sequence is CASRKGLAGAFTDTQYF. The CDR3 DNA is TGTGCCAGCAGAAAGGGACTAGCGGGGGCCTTCACAGATACGCAGTATTTT.

By sample share, this clonotype is medium-sized. V and J are TRBV4-2 and TRBJ2-1, with TRBD2 as a possible D gene (6 bases). The ends were cut back, 0 bases at V and 8 bases at J, with 20 bases in the middle. The CDR3 is 17 residues long. Germline V gene lookup returns CDR1 LGHNA and CDR2 YNFKEQ. The CDR3 DNA is TGTGCCAGCAGCCAAGATCCCGAGCGGGTGGGGATGGATGAGCAGTTCTTC. It yields the protein CASSQDPERVGMDEQFF.

This clonotype was seen ten or more times. This sequence joins TRBV28 and TRBJ1-1; D not resolved. V was cut by 5 bases and J by 5 bases, with 9 bases left in between. Germline CDR1 is MDHEN and CDR2 is SYDVKM. CDR3 size: 12 residues. The CDR3 protein is CASSQRRTEAFF. As DNA, the CDR3 is TGTGCCAGCAGTCAACGTCGAACTGAAGCTTTCTTT. Full variable domain (remainder filled in from reference TRBV28 and TRBJ1-1): DVKVTQSSRYLVKRTGEKVFLECVQDMDHENMFWYRQDPGLGLRLIYFSYDVKMKEKGDIPEGYSVSREKKERFSLILESASTNQTSMYLCASSQRRTEAFFGQGTRLTVV.

This clonotype is medium-sized. The chain couples TRBV28 to TRBJ1-1; D not resolved. The CDR3 runs to 14 residues. Trimming took 8 bases from V and 1 from J, leaving 14 bases between them. In germline, CDR1 is MDHEN, CDR2 SYDVKM. The CDR3 coding sequence is TGTGCCAGCGGCACAGACCCCGGGAACACTGAAGCTTTCTTT. Protein: CASGTDPGNTEAFF.

This clonotype was counted at least ten times. This chain links TRBV7-9 with TRBJ2-7; TRBD2 agrees at 8 bases. Losses at the gene ends were 1 base for V and 2 bases for J; bases not matched to a gene: 7. CDR1 is SEHNR and CDR2 is FQNEAQ in the germline V gene (reference sequence). The CDR3 consists of 16 residues. CDR3 sequence: CASSLDQRGITYEQYF. The CDR3 DNA sequence: TGTGCCAGCAGCTTAGACCAGCGGGGGATAACCTACGAGCAGTACTTC.

This clonotype was picked up many times. The rearrangement uses TRBV6-1 and TRBJ1-5; D is unclear. The CDR3 has 16 residues. Germline V CDR1 and CDR2: MNHNS, SASEGT. V lost 4 bases and J 0 bases, leaving 13 bases between the germline ends. CDR3 amino acids: CASSALSGYSNQPQHF. In DNA form, the CDR3 reads TGTGCCAGCAGTGCACTATCAGGATATAGCAATCAGCCCCAGCATTTT.

This clonotype was counted ten times or more. This chain connects TRBV4-1 to TRBJ2-3; 9 bases are a match to TRBD1. V was pared by 4 bases and J by 5 bases, with 7 bases of the junction left unmatched. The CDR3 runs 15 residues. Germline values: CDR1 MGHRA, CDR2 YSYEKL. In DNA, the CDR3 is TGCGCCAGCAGCCCATCGGACAGGGGAGGAGATACGCAGTATTTT. Amino acid sequence: CASSPSDRGGDTQYF.

This clonotype was detected many times. This chain uses TRBV6-6 with TRBJ1-6; 12 nucleotides agree with TRBD1. Germline V gene lookup returns CDR1 MNHNY and CDR2 SVGAGI (reference sequence). J was trimmed by 1 base and V by 5 bases; bases with no gene match: 3. This CDR3 is 17 amino acids long. The CDR3 nucleotides read TGTGCCAGCAGTCCGGGACAGGGGGCTTCCTATAATTCACCCCTCCACTTT. Translated, it gives CASSPGQGASYNSPLHF.

This clonotype was recorded at least ten times. J is TRBJ1-1 and V is TRBV5-1; no clear D. The germline V gene has CDR1 SGHRS and CDR2 YFSETQ. The CDR3 runs to 13 residues. Between the trimmed V and J ends, which lost 0 bases and 3 bases, there was a span of 6 bases. The CDR3 nucleotides read TGCGCCAGCAGCTTGGTCCGGGACACTGAAGCTTTCTTT. Its translation is CASSLVRDTEAFF.

This clonotype was counted ten times or more. V gene TRBV27 combines with J gene TRBJ2-5; D gene unclear. The CDR3 sequence is 11 residues long. With 3 bases removed from V and 1 base from J, the gap between germline ends came to 0 bases. The V gene's germline CDR1 is MNHEY and CDR2 SMNVEV (reference sequence). Here the CDR3 DNA reads TGTGCCAGCAGTTTCCAAGAGACCCAGTACTTC. It codes for CASSFQETQYF.

This clonotype was seen ten or more times. The chain combines TRBV12-3 or TRBV12-4 with TRBJ1-1, with D unresolved. The V end lost 6 bases, the J end lost 0 bases, and 11 bases lay between the germline ends. CDR3 size: 14 residues. This chain's CDR3 is CASRASGMNTEAFF. The CDR3 DNA reads as TGTGCCAGCAGGGCTTCTGGGATGAACACTGAAGCTTTCTTT.

This clonotype is categorized as large (0.1 to 1%). The chain uses TRBV28 and TRBJ2-3; D might be TRBD1 (6 bases). The CDR3 totals 14 residues. V dropped 4 bases and J dropped 5 bases, with 13 bases sitting between them. CDR1 is MDHEN, CDR2 SYDVKM, per germline. CDR3: CASSSDSTQDTQYF. The CDR3, as DNA: TGTGCCAGCAGTTCGGACAGTACTCAAGATACGCAGTATTTT.

This clonotype showed up many times. The V and J genes are TRBV27 and TRBJ2-5, with a weak D call TRBD2 (6 bases). The germline V gene encodes CDR1 MNHEY and CDR2 SMNVEV (reference sequence). V shed 5 bases and J shed 5 bases, with 15 bases lying between them. This CDR3 has 14 residues. CDR3 nucleotide sequence: TGTGCCAGCAGTCGTGCCCAGGCGGGGGAGACCCAGTACTTC. Protein: CASSRAQAGETQYF.

V usage is TRBV7-9 and J usage is TRBJ1-1; the D gene is possibly TRBD1 (5 bases). Trimming shortened V by 8 bases and J by 2 bases, and 15 bases separated the two germline ends. CDR1 is SEHNR and CDR2 is FQNEAQ in the germline V gene (reference sequence). The CDR3 length is 14 residues. In nucleotides, the CDR3 is TGTGCCAGCTCGTACACCGGACAAAACACTGAAGCTTTCTTT. It translates to CASSYTGQNTEAFF. The full variable domain, with the rest looked up from reference TRBV7-9 and TRBJ1-1, is DTGVSQNPRHKITKRGQNVTFRCDPISEHNRLYWYRQTLGQGPEFLTYFQNEAQLEKSRLLSDRFSAERPKGSFSTLEIQRTEQGDSAMYLCASSYTGQNTEAFFGQGTRLTVV.

This clonotype was seen at least ten times. The V and J genes are TRBV15 and TRBJ2-7, with D possibly being TRBD2 (5 bases). CDR1 and CDR2 (germline): LNHNV, YYDKDF (reference sequence). CDR3 length: 17 amino acids. The V gene lost 1 base and the J gene lost 2 bases, with 18 bases spanning the gap. DNA for the CDR3: TGTGCCACCAGCAGAGCGTTTGCAAGAGGGATCCCCTACGAGCAGTACTTC. It specifies CATSRAFARGIPYEQYF.

In its sample, this clonotype ranks as medium-sized. This chain connects TRBV11-3 to TRBJ2-1; the match to TRBD1 covers 9 bases. V gave up 5 bases and J gave up 6 bases; unmatched junction bases: 8. Germline V gene lookup returns CDR1 SGHNT and CDR2 YENEEA. CDR3 length equals 15 residues. In DNA form, the CDR3 reads TGTGCCAGCAGCGGGACAGGGAAGGCCGGCAATGAGCAGTTCTTC. It codes for CASSGTGKAGNEQFF.

This clonotype was detected ten times or more. The chain employs TRBV5-1 and TRBJ2-1; 8 positions match TRBD2. The CDR3 length is 16 residues. In germline, CDR1 is SGHRS, CDR2 YFSETQ. J gave up 1 base and V 4 bases, and 7 bases lay outside the gene matches. This chain's CDR3 is CASSPPGRVSYNEQFF. The CDR3 DNA is TGCGCCAGCAGCCCGCCCGGGAGGGTATCCTACAATGAGCAGTTCTTC. The full variable domain, with the rest looked up from reference TRBV5-1 and TRBJ2-1, is KAGVTQTPRYLIKTRGQQVTLSCSPISGHRSVSWYQQTPGQGLQFLFEYFSETQRNKGNFPGRFSGRQFSNSRSEMNVSTLELGDSALYLCASSPPGRVSYNEQFFGPGTRLTVL.

This clonotype was seen at least ten times. The chain uses TRBV30 and TRBJ1-1, with TRBD1 as a possible D gene (5 bases). Deletions cut 0 bases from V and 4 bases from J, with 24 bases between. The CDR3 covers 18 residues. Germline V lookup: CDR1 GTSNPN, CDR2 SVGIG (reference sequence). The CDR3 loop is CAWSVPVRGRSHGTEAFF. For the CDR3, the DNA is TGTGCCTGGAGTGTCCCGGTGAGGGGTCGCAGCCATGGCACTGAAGCTTTCTTT.

This clonotype is classed as medium-sized. This chain uses TRBV29-1 with TRBJ2-1; TRBD1 is a possible D gene (6 bases). Germline values: CDR1 SQVTM, CDR2 ANQGSEA. The CDR3 has 12 residues. Between the trimmed V and J ends, which lost 6 bases and 6 bases, there was a span of 12 bases. CDR3 amino acids: CSVRTEGNEQFF. The CDR3 region has the DNA TGCAGCGTACGGACAGAGGGCAATGAGCAGTTCTTC.

This clonotype was detected many times. CDR3 loop: CASSEGQVMDGYTF. Written as DNA, the CDR3 is TGTGCCAGCAGCGAAGGACAGGTCATGGATGGCTACACCTTC. The V gene is TRBV7-2, the J gene TRBJ1-2; 7 bases are a match to TRBD1. The J segment lost 6 bases and the V segment lost 5 bases, leaving 9 bases of the junction unmatched. This CDR3 spans 14 amino acids. Germline V gene sequence: CDR1 SGHTA, CDR2 FQGNSA.